Listed below are T cell receptor beta chains from one sample, sequenced in a study of blood T cell repertoires in COVID-19. Method: immunoSEQ multiplex PCR; TCRdb's copy keeps in-frame clones and lacks some. There are some 100,000 clones in the sample; roughly nine tenths occur only once, and 0.85% to 1% lies in the top ten. Sequences were obtained from peripheral blood. The receptors were gathered from a man aged 55-75 years with acute or convalescent COVID-19. The CDR3 runs from the conserved cysteine through the conserved F or W. The order of the fields is CDR3 DNA, CDR3 protein, clone size, D gene, J gene, V gene. The D gene is left open where the match is weak. The size entry is marked missing in some rows and otherwise reads once, few, many or a size class.

DNA: TGTGCCAGCATCTCCCCTAGGGGTCTCCTTAGCAATCAGCCCCAGCATTTT
CDR3: CASISPRGLLSNQPQHF
size: .
D: .
J: TRBJ1-5
V: TRBV28

DNA: TGTGCCACCAGCTTAGGCGGGAGGGCCCGCACAGATACGCAGTATTTT
CDR3: CATSLGGRARTDTQYF
size: .
D: TRBD2
J: TRBJ2-3
V: TRBV15

DNA: TGTGCCAGTAGTATCGACACGGATTTTGTGACTGAAGCTTTCTTT
CDR3: CASSIDTDFVTEAFF
size: .
D: .
J: TRBJ1-1
V: TRBV19

DNA: TGTGCCAGCAGTGACCCCAACCAATCACAGGTGACAGATACGCAGTATTTT
CDR3: CASSDPNQSQVTDTQYF
size: .
D: .
J: TRBJ2-3
V: TRBV25-1

DNA: TGTGCCTGGAGTGTAAGGGGCGGGAGCTCGTCGGGGGAGCAGTACTTC
CDR3: CAWSVRGGSSSGEQYF
size: .
D: TRBD2
J: TRBJ2-7
V: TRBV30

DNA: TGTGCCAGCAGTGATCCTTGGACAGGGCAGGGCTACACCTTC
CDR3: CASSDPWTGQGYTF
size: .
D: TRBD1
J: TRBJ1-2
V: TRBV6-1

DNA: TGCGCCAGCAGCCCTCGCCAGGGGGGACTCTATGGCTACACCTTC
CDR3: CASSPRQGGLYGYTF
size: .
D: TRBD1
J: TRBJ1-2
V: TRBV5-1

DNA: TGTGCCAGCAGCCATCTGGGCAGGGGGCACTCACCCCTCCACTTT
CDR3: CASSHLGRGHSPLHF
size: .
D: TRBD1
J: TRBJ1-6
V: TRBV4-2

DNA: TGCGCCAGCAGCTTTGAGCGGGCTCGCACAGATACGCAGTATTTT
CDR3: CASSFERARTDTQYF
size: .
D: .
J: TRBJ2-3
V: TRBV5-1

DNA: TGTGCCAGTAGTTTTACAGGTTTGGAAGCTTTCTTT
CDR3: CASSFTGLEAFF
size: .
D: .
J: TRBJ1-1
V: TRBV19

DNA: TGTGCCACCAGCTCAAGGACAGGGGCTGGCTACACCTTC
CDR3: CATSSRTGAGYTF
size: .
D: TRBD1
J: TRBJ1-2
V: TRBV15

DNA: TGTGCCAGCTCACCACCCCAAACAGGGGCAGATACGCAGTATTTT
CDR3: CASSPPQTGADTQYF
size: .
D: TRBD1
J: TRBJ2-3
V: TRBV18

DNA: TGTGCCAGTAGTATAGAGGCTTCCCGGGTTGGAGTGAACACTGAAGCTTTCTTT
CDR3: CASSIEASRVGVNTEAFF
size: .
D: .
J: TRBJ1-1
V: TRBV19

DNA: TGTGCCAGCAGCAGCCCAGGGTGGGGCTACACCTTC
CDR3: CASSSPGWGYTF
size: .
D: .
J: TRBJ1-2
V: TRBV21-1

DNA: TGTGCCAGCAGCGTAGTTGAACAAGCGTACGGGGAGCTGTTTTTT
CDR3: CASSVVEQAYGELFF
size: .
D: .
J: TRBJ2-2
V: TRBV9

DNA: TGTGCCAGCAGCTTCCCCGAGGGGGGGTCGGGTGAAGCTTTCTTT
CDR3: CASSFPEGGSGEAFF
size: .
D: .
J: TRBJ1-1
V: TRBV11-2

DNA: TGTGCCAGCAGTTACTCGCGGAGGAGAGATTCACCCCTCCACTTT
CDR3: CASSYSRRRDSPLHF
size: .
D: .
J: TRBJ1-6
V: TRBV6-5

DNA: TGTGCCAGTAGTATCGCAGCCCAGGGTATTTTTCCCTACAATGAGCAGTTCTTC
CDR3: CASSIAAQGIFPYNEQFF
size: .
D: .
J: TRBJ2-1
V: TRBV19

DNA: TGTGCCAGCAGTTACCTCGGAGCAGCACCAAACACTGAAGCTTTCTTT
CDR3: CASSYLGAAPNTEAFF
size: .
D: .
J: TRBJ1-1
V: TRBV6-6

DNA: TGTGCCAGCAGCTTAGGGTGGCAAACAAGCTCTGGAAACACCATATATTTT
CDR3: CASSLGWQTSSGNTIYF
size: .
D: .
J: TRBJ1-3
V: TRBV7-8

DNA: TGTGCCAGCAGCTTACAAGCTAGAAACAATGAGCAGTTCTTC
CDR3: CASSLQARNNEQFF
size: few
D: .
J: TRBJ2-1
V: TRBV7-3

DNA: TGTGCCAGCAGTGTGGACAGGGGAGCTTTCTTT
CDR3: CASSVDRGAFF
size: .
D: TRBD1
J: TRBJ1-1
V: TRBV2

DNA: TGTGCCAGTAGTATCCGAGCAGGGGGCGGAGAGACCCAGTACTTC
CDR3: CASSIRAGGGETQYF
size: .
D: TRBD1
J: TRBJ2-5
V: TRBV19

DNA: TGTGCCAGCAGCCCCTGGACAGGGTACACAGATACGCAGTATTTT
CDR3: CASSPWTGYTDTQYF
size: once
D: TRBD1
J: TRBJ2-3
V: TRBV6-5

DNA: TGTGCCAGCAGTGACTCGGCACAGCCCCAGCATTTT
CDR3: CASSDSAQPQHF
size: .
D: .
J: TRBJ1-5
V: TRBV6-4

DNA: TGTGCCAGCAGCTCCGTTCTAATCTTGGGGCCCAAGGGGGAGCTGTTTTTT
CDR3: CASSSVLILGPKGELFF
size: .
D: .
J: TRBJ2-2
V: TRBV7-2

DNA: TGTGCCAGCACCTCGGACAAGTCCAGAGTTCAGCCCCAGCATTTT
CDR3: CASTSDKSRVQPQHF
size: .
D: .
J: TRBJ1-5
V: TRBV2

DNA: TGTGCCATCAGCCTACAGGCCTACAATGAGCAGTTCTTC
CDR3: CAISLQAYNEQFF
size: .
D: .
J: TRBJ2-1
V: TRBV10-3

DNA: TGTGCCAGCAGCCCCAGGGGGCGGGGGGAGACCCAGTACTTC
CDR3: CASSPRGRGETQYF
size: .
D: .
J: TRBJ2-5
V: TRBV7-9

DNA: TGTGCCAGCAGCTTAGGTGTGACGCGGGAAAAACTGTTTTTT
CDR3: CASSLGVTREKLFF
size: .
D: .
J: TRBJ1-4
V: TRBV13

DNA: TGTGCCAGTAGTATAGCGGGGAGCTCCTACAATGAGCAGTTCTTC
CDR3: CASSIAGSSYNEQFF
size: .
D: .
J: TRBJ2-1
V: TRBV19